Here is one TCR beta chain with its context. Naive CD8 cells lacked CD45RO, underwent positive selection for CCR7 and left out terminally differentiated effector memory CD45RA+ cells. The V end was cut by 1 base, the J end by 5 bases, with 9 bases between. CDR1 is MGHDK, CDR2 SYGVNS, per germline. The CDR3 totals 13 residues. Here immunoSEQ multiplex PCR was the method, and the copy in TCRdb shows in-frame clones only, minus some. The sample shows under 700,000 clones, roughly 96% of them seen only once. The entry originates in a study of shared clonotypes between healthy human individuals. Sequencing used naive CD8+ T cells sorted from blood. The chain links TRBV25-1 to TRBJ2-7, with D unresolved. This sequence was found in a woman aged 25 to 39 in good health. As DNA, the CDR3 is TGTGCCAGCAGTGAATTTGTGGCTCACGAGCAGTACTTC. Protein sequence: CASSEFVAHEQYF.